This TCR beta chain is from a study of cytomegalovirus exposure and HLA in healthy donors. The V and J ends lost 2 bases and 7 bases, in that order; junction bases with no gene match: 12. Per the germline V gene, CDR1 is SNHLY and CDR2 is FYNNEI. The CDR3 runs 16 residues. The PCR ran on 60 Vbeta and 13 Jbeta primers. TCRdb's table, derived via immunoSEQ multiplex PCR, lists solely in-frame clones and lacks some. The sample contains approximately 150,000 clones, about 70% of which appear only once. This clonotype was obtained from a male donor in good health and CMV-seronegative. Sequences were obtained from PBMCs. The chain is built from TRBV2 and TRBJ2-3; 7 bases fit TRBD2. In DNA form, the CDR3 reads TGTGCCAGCAGTGAAAAATCTCCGGGAGGTGCGAATACGCAGTATTTT. This translates into CASSEKSPGGANTQYF.